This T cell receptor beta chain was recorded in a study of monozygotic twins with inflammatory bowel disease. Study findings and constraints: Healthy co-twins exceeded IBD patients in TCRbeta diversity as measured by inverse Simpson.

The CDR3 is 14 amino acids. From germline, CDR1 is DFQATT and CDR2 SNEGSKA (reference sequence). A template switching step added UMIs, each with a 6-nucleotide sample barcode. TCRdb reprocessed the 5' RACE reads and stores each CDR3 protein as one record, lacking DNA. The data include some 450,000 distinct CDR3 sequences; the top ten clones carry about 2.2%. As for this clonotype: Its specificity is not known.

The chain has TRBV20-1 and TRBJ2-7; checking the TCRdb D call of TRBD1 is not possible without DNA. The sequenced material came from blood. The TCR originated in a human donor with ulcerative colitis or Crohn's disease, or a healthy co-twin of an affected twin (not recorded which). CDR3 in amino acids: CSARDGGSIYEQYF.